This TCR beta chain was documented in a study of cytomegalovirus exposure and HLA in healthy donors (dated by TCRdb to about 2017). Describing the broader study: An earlier analysis of roughly 500 of the donors reported around 280 Gb of sequence data and 100 million to 120 million unique TCR beta sequences obtained from some 200 million T cells. An early release covering roughly 600 HLA-typed donors comprised approximately 300 gigabases of sequencing data and approximately 85 million unique TCR sequences. Among the roughly 390 genotyped donors, approximately 77% belonged to the genetic ancestry cluster associated with self-reported Caucasian donors. The study aimed to test whether signatures of past pathogen exposure could be identified by cataloging public T cell receptors. The study profiled the T cell repertoires of about 720 subjects by immunosequencing and related them to cytomegalovirus serostatus. Besides the first cohort of 500 to 700 subjects, a separate validation cohort made up of 120 different subjects was used. High-throughput TCR immunosequencing, statistical association of individual TCRs with disease status, and machine learning were combined to predict cytomegalovirus infection status. To study patterns of TCR occurrence, a later analysis re-analyzed previously published TCR beta repertoires from 666 donors and added high-resolution HLA genotyping. In the later analysis, no new phenotypic data were used to find candidate immune exposures; instead, reliance was placed on TCR beta sequences and their occurrence across donors. An earlier analysis of around 640 of the donors used high-throughput TCR beta sequencing to judge whether each TCR beta V gene segment behaved as functional or pseudogenic. Donor age, sex, ethnicity and CMV serostatus were compiled alongside the repertoire data. Genome-wide SNP genotypes for about 55% of the roughly 670 donors were used in a later genetic analysis, which treated that subset as a discovery cohort. All discovery cohort repertoires had been generated using a single sequencing platform. HLA typing included class I and class II loci at four-digit resolution. Typing coverage differed by locus: A, B, C, DRB1 and DQB1 were typed in roughly 620-640 donors, DQA1 in roughly 510, DPA1 in some 600, and DPB1 in 472. Roughly 5 DR-DQ haplotypes were handled as single units for association and clustering because linkage in the cohort was strong. Among about 370 genotyped donors of the cohort, an average of roughly 230,000 unique TCR beta nucleotide sequences was sequenced per donor, of which about 18% were non-productive.

Beyond this particular receptor, the publication reports: The classifier was reported to diagnose cytomegalovirus status with high specificity and sensitivity in both the original cohort and the validation cohort. In a later analysis, several top co-occurrence clusters were reported to appear linked to parvovirus B19, influenza, CMV and Epstein-Barr virus. Because some donors lacked HLA typing at each locus, the association tests relied only on the typed subset. The cohort was sequenced for TCR beta chains only, and without alpha or paired-chain data the features that could be detected were limited. In a later analysis, most CMV-associated TCR beta chains were found to appear HLA-restricted, with HLA associations seemingly driven largely by CMV exposure. Compared with the roughly 710-donor mean, donors in an Asian-associated ancestry cluster had fewer N-insertions in productive TCRs, according to a later genetic analysis. According to the authors, the approach could potentially be generalized to other disease states and immunological phenotypes. When HLA alleles, especially DR and DQ, strongly co-occurred, attributing TCR associations to individual alleles was difficult. In vitro tests confirmed that a few of the cytomegalovirus-associated TCR beta chains recognize cytomegalovirus antigens. A further reported finding was that TCR beta sequences accurately predicted the HLA-A and HLA-B alleles for most subjects in the first cohort. Specific HLA alleles were associated with 18,000 or so TCR beta sequences at a false discovery rate of 0.05 in a later analysis. A group of highly shared sequence variants was considered likely to be a technical artifact of the sequencing pipeline. While some public TCRs were present in many individuals, most TCR sequences turned up only very rarely across donors. Immune exposure information for the cohort was limited to CMV serostatus. Because the 87-base-pair reads could not distinguish some IMGT-functional V segments, including TRBV6-2 and TRBV6-3, those segments were excluded. Correlated functional status among segregating V segments might be attributable to linkage disequilibrium, but an unknown experimental factor could not be ruled out. Sequencing depth was assumed to be roughly uniform across donors in the presence/absence analyses, though that assumption may not hold. In an earlier analysis of around 600 of the donors, most TCR beta V segments were observed in productive rearrangements about 90% or about 30% of the time, broadly matching IMGT annotations. The earlier analysis of approximately 560 of the donors excluded about 16 rarely observed V segments, including chromosome 9 orphons, because counts were too low. In a later analysis, HLA-associated TCR beta chains showed more clonal expansion and lower generation probabilities than non-associated chains that were equally common. An association between a missense DCLRE1C variant and V-gene and J-gene trimming of TCR beta chains was found in a later genetic analysis and replicated in an independent cohort. A total of around 150 TCR beta chains were listed by the study as associated with cytomegalovirus. A later analysis found that TCR association rates varied across HLA loci, with DRB1 alleles showing the most associated TCRs and HLA-C alleles the fewest.

The library was built by means of the immunoSEQ multiplex PCR assay. The multiplex PCR relied on a mix of 60 forward primers for TCR Vbeta segments and 13 reverse primers for TCR Jbeta segments. Amplification of the CDR3 region of rearranged TCR beta genes was performed with a multiplex PCR assay on genomic DNA. The amplified TCR beta libraries were sequenced on the Illumina HiSeq System as 87-base-pair reads. Concerning the study's data processing: Across the roughly 600 repertoires, a later analysis counted approximately 83 million unique TCR beta chains, some 11 million of which were shared by at least two donors. To remove PCR and sequencing errors, raw reads were error-corrected and collapsed into unique sequences using a nearest-neighbor algorithm that merged closely related sequences. CDR3 sequences were aligned to IMGT reference sequences to assign V, D and J gene segments. For a sequence to be retained, at least a six-nucleotide match to both a V gene segment and a J gene segment was required. Rearrangements were called productive when the CDR3 lacked stop codons and stayed in frame with V and J; all others were non-productive. CDR3 was defined by IMGT convention, running from the second conserved V-encoded cysteine to the conserved J-encoded phenylalanine. Sequences without an unambiguous match to a single V gene segment were excluded from the earlier analysis of 587 of the donors. An earlier analysis of some 500 of the donors classified V segments as functional when productive rearrangements were above 56.7% and as segregating when the standard deviation between donors was above 5%. A statistical classification framework was developed to diagnose cytomegalovirus status using the catalog of TCR beta chain sequences. A later analysis assigned V and J genes by comparing TCR nucleotide sequences with IMGT/GENE-DB human TR gene sequences. In a later analysis, CDR3 sequences and most-parsimonious VDJ recombination scenarios were assigned using the TCRdist pipeline. In a later analysis, every TCR beta chain was defined by the combination of its CDR3 amino acid sequence and its V-gene family, and reads without a unique V-gene family were dropped. As a way to deal with suspected cross-contamination and a sequencing artifact, a later analysis dropped 592 nucleotide sequences that were highly shared and had low generation probability. In a later analysis, a clonal expansion index was calculated for each public chain from normalized within-repertoire ranks of inferred template counts. Generation probabilities in a later analysis came from a VDJ recombination model fitted to out-of-frame rearrangements, and those results were checked against IGoR. Hypergeometric tests were used in a later analysis to score TCR-TCR, TCR-HLA and TCR-CMV co-occurrence, with a repertoire-size bias correction applied to the TCR pairs. To estimate false discovery rates, a later analysis permuted the HLA or CMV assignments 20 times. In a later analysis, co-occurring TCRs were grouped using DBSCAN, and TCRdist sequence similarity was added for clustering within HLA-allele-positive subsets. Repertoires with fewer than 30,000 or more than 120,000 public chains, plus five repertoires with anomalous nucleotide sharing, were excluded from co-occurrence clustering. TCRdb mirrors the immuneACCESS table, restricted to in-frame sequences. Some clones are absent from its copies; in checked studies, under half trace to an unresolved V gene, and the reason for the others is unknown. V and J calls and clone size are copied from that table; D and trimming were computed from the DNA. Across this sample there are roughly 120,000 clones, with approximately 82% seen only once. The ten top clones hold about 3% of the sample.

In total, fewer than 750 healthy bone marrow donors made up the cohort. At the time of sampling, all cohort members were nominally healthy, though unrecorded immune exposures were likely present. The donor tested CMV seropositive and was one of the 289 seropositive cohort members. Every donor gave a peripheral blood sample, and the peripheral blood mononuclear cells from that sample were used for TCR beta sequencing. The Qiagen DNeasy Blood Extraction Kit was used to extract genomic DNA from the blood cell samples. The germline V gene gives CDR1 as SGHRS and CDR2 as YFSETQ. Unmatched junction bases come to 7, with V trimmed by 4 bases and J by 9 bases. The CDR3 has 14 amino acids, counting the end cysteine and phenylalanine. Here the CDR3 DNA is all that survives: 42 bases in frame from base 1. On this clone: There is no known antigen for this receptor. The sample holds no much larger clone one base away, and base qualities are not on file.

The receptor chain draws on TRBV5-1 and TRBJ2-1, with 10 bases aligning to TRBD1. Sequences were obtained from PBMCs. The receptor's source is a woman in her late teens or twenties in good health and CMV-seropositive. The CDR3 loop reads CASSPGTGEGEQFF. The DNA sequence reads TGCGCCAGCAGCCCAGGGACAGGGGAAGGTGAGCAGTTCTTC.